This TCR beta chain was recorded in a study of T cells after yellow fever vaccination. One entry per CDR3 protein, called by TCRdb with MiXCR from the 5' RACE reads. The sample yields approximately 120,000 distinct CDR3 sequences, under 8.5% seen once. In this sample, this clonotype turned up many times. The V end was cut by 7 bases, the J end by 6 bases, with 18 bases between. Germline V lookup: CDR1 SEHNR, CDR2 FQNEAQ (reference sequence). The CDR3 length is 14 residues. This TCR came from a man younger than 30 who received the YFV17D yellow fever vaccine. The sequencing here drew on CD4+ T cells sorted from PBMCs, taken less than 11 days after the first yellow fever vaccination. The V and J genes are TRBV7-9 and TRBJ1-1, with D possibly TRBD1 on 6 matching bases. CDR3 region: CASIFQGYGSEAFF. The CDR3 DNA follows: TGTGCCAGCATCTTCCAGGGGTACGGTTCTGAAGCTTTCTTT.